The 29 T cell receptor beta chains given below trace back to one sample, sequenced in a study of blood T cell repertoires in COVID-19. TCRdb keeps only in-frame clones here, not all; method: immunoSEQ multiplex PCR. Of approximately 150,000 clones in the sample, around 88% were seen once. Sequencing was carried out using peripheral blood. The receptors originated from a human donor in a cohort sampled during active COVID-19.

This clone was counted only a few times. V usage is TRBV30 and J usage is TRBJ2-7; 7 nucleotides line up with TRBD1. The CDR3 extends over 12 amino acids. V lost 8 bases and J lost 5; bases outside the gene matches: 9. CDR1 and CDR2 from the germline V gene are GTSNPN and SVGIG (reference sequence). CDR3 sequence reads: CALTLQGDEQYF. The CDR3 nucleotides read TGTGCCCTTACCCTTCAGGGGGACGAGCAGTACTTC.

V and J are TRBV5-1 and TRBJ1-5, with a weak D call TRBD1 (5 bases). Trimming pared 4 bases from V and 1 base from J, leaving 15 bases between. This CDR3 has 16 amino acids. CDR1 and CDR2 from the germline V gene are SGHRS and YFSETQ. Here the CDR3 reads CASSLGVRGSNQPQHF. For the CDR3, the DNA is TGCGCCAGCAGCCTGGGGGTTCGAGGAAGCAATCAGCCCCAGCATTTT.

V and J are TRBV4-1 and TRBJ2-3; 14 positions agree with TRBD2. Unmatched junction bases numbered 7, after V lost 4 bases and J lost 1 base. Germline V gene data show CDR1 as MGHRA and CDR2 as YSYEKL. The CDR3 consists of 18 residues. The CDR3 DNA reads as TGCGCCAGCAGCCCGACCGGGACTAGCGGGGGTGGCACAGATACGCAGTATTTT. Translation gives CASSPTGTSGGGTDTQYF.

Many counts were recorded for this clone. This chain links TRBV19 with TRBJ1-1, with 7 positions matching TRBD1. In germline, CDR1 is LNHDA, CDR2 SQIVND (reference sequence). CDR3 length: 17 amino acids. The V and J ends lost 6 bases and 6 bases, in that order; junction bases with no gene match: 19. The CDR3 loop reads CASSRGWTGEGGAEAFF. For the CDR3, the DNA is TGTGCCAGTAGCAGAGGGTGGACAGGAGAAGGGGGAGCTGAAGCTTTCTTT.

The V and J genes are TRBV27 and TRBJ2-1; 10 bases are a match to TRBD2. Germline assignment: CDR1 MNHEY and CDR2 SMNVEV (reference sequence). Unmatched junction bases numbered 7, after V lost 7 bases and J lost 7 bases. The CDR3 is 14 amino acids. The CDR3 reads CASNERGGRNEQFF. Here the CDR3 DNA reads TGTGCCAGCAATGAGCGGGGGGGCAGGAATGAGCAGTTCTTC.

This clone was observed a handful of times. The J gene is TRBJ1-2, the V gene TRBV7-9; D gene ambiguous. Germline loops: CDR1 SEHNR, CDR2 FQNEAQ (reference sequence). CDR3 length: 16 amino acids. The ends were cut back, 3 bases at V and 0 bases at J, with 14 bases in the middle. CDR3 bases: TGTGCCAGCAGCTTGTTCGGTGGGCAGTCTAACTATGGCTACACCTTC. Protein product: CASSLFGGQSNYGYTF.

The chain recombines TRBV30 with TRBJ1-2, with 7 bases that match TRBD1. The CDR3 loop spans 16 amino acids. The V and J ends lost 5 bases and 2 bases, in that order; junction bases with no gene match: 14. Germline-derived CDR1 and CDR2 are GTSNPN and SVGIG (reference sequence). CDR3 DNA sequence: TGTGCCTGGTCCCGGGACAGCCGTAACCCCAACTATGGCTACACCTTC. Protein sequence: CAWSRDSRNPNYGYTF. Using reference TRBV30 and TRBJ1-2 for the parts outside the CDR3, the full variable domain is SQTIHQWPATLVQPVGSPLSLECTVEGTSNPNLYWYRQAAGRGLQLLFYSVGIGQISSEVPQNLSASRPQDRQFILSSKKLLLSDSGFYLCAWSRDSRNPNYGYTFGSGTRLTVV.

V gene TRBV6-6 combines with J gene TRBJ2-7; 7 bases map to TRBD1. The CDR3 consists of 12 residues. Germline V gene data show CDR1 as MNHNY and CDR2 as SVGAGI (reference sequence). V lost 8 bases and J lost 4; bases outside the gene matches: 5. The CDR3 sequence is CASVGQPYEQYF. CDR3 in DNA: TGTGCCAGCGTGGGACAGCCTTACGAGCAGTACTTC.

V is TRBV11-2 and J is TRBJ2-5, with D tentatively TRBD1 (7 bases). The CDR3 extends over 15 amino acids. The germline V gene encodes CDR1 SGHAT and CDR2 FQNNGV. Trimming left V 0 bases short and J 5 bases short, with 13 bases between. DNA of the CDR3: TGTGCCAGCAGCTTAGATACAGCAGGGGGGGAGACCCAGTACTTC. Its protein is CASSLDTAGGETQYF.

V usage is TRBV28 and J usage is TRBJ2-3; D gene ambiguous. CDR1 and CDR2 from the germline V gene are MDHEN and SYDVKM. This CDR3 comprises 13 residues. Trimming removed 7 bases from V and 2 bases from J, with 10 bases in between. In DNA, the CDR3 is TGTGCCAGCACTCGAGTAGTCACAGATACGCAGTATTTT. It is translated as CASTRVVTDTQYF. The complete variable domain, with remaining parts taken from reference TRBV28 and TRBJ2-3, reads DVKVTQSSRYLVKRTGEKVFLECVQDMDHENMFWYRQDPGLGLRLIYFSYDVKMKEKGDIPEGYSVSREKKERFSLILESASTNQTSMYLCASTRVVTDTQYFGPGTRLTVL.

The chain links TRBV5-3 to TRBJ2-1; D not certain. TRBV5-3 is identified as an open reading frame with a role that is uncertain. CDR3 size: 13 residues. V lost 6 bases and J lost 6, with 13 bases in between. CDR3 DNA: TGTGCCAGAACCCCACCCAAGAGCAATGAGCAGTTCTTC. Amino acid sequence: CARTPPKSNEQFF.

The rearrangement uses TRBV13 and TRBJ1-6, with D perhaps TRBD1 (5 bases). Trimming took off 3 bases at V and 6 bases at J, with 15 bases between the two ends. Germline lookup yields CDR1 PRHDT and CDR2 FYEKMQ (reference sequence). The CDR3 is 16 residues long. CDR3 sequence reads: CASSFGRVGFNSPLHF. The CDR3 DNA is TGTGCCAGCAGCTTCGGCAGGGTGGGTTTTAATTCACCCCTCCACTTT.

This sequence joins TRBV19 and TRBJ2-7; D is possibly TRBD1 (6 bases). V lost 5 bases, J lost 1 base, and 9 bases lay in between. The germline gives CDR1 LNHDA, CDR2 SQIVND (reference sequence). CDR3 length equals 13 residues. The CDR3 sequence is CASSFQGSYEQYF. The CDR3 DNA reads TGTGCCAGTAGTTTTCAGGGGTCCTACGAGCAGTACTTC.

The chain has TRBV10-3 and TRBJ2-3; unclear D gene. CDR1 is ENHRY and CDR2 is SYGVKD in the germline V gene. The CDR3 loop spans 13 amino acids. V lost 11 bases and J 0 bases, leaving 12 bases between the germline ends. CDR3 region: CASNRSSTDTQYF. Here the CDR3 DNA reads TGTGCCTCAAACCGGTCTAGCACAGATACGCAGTATTTT.

The J gene is TRBJ1-1, the V gene TRBV6-1; TRBD1 might be the D (6 bases). V lost 4 bases to trimming and J lost 0 bases, with 15 bases between them. Germline loops: CDR1 MNHNS, CDR2 SASEGT. The CDR3 contains 16 residues. The DNA for the CDR3 is TGTGCCAGCAGTGGACCCCGGACAGAAGTGAACACTGAAGCTTTCTTT. Its translation is CASSGPRTEVNTEAFF.

This clone was seen at least ten times. The chain joins TRBV27 to TRBJ1-1; possible D gene TRBD1, 5 bases. The CDR3 totals 16 residues. The germline V and J ends were trimmed by 2 bases and 8 bases, with 21 bases remaining between them. Germline values: CDR1 MNHEY, CDR2 SMNVEV (reference sequence). The CDR3 here is CASSLLGAGRPTEAFF. The CDR3 DNA reads TGTGCCAGCAGTTTACTTGGGGCAGGGCGACCTACCGAAGCTTTCTTT.

This sequence joins TRBV7-2 and TRBJ2-1; 9 bases match TRBD2. The CDR3 is made up of 15 amino acids. The V segment lost 6 bases and the J segment 5 bases; nucleotides outside the gene matches: 8. The V gene's germline CDR1 is SGHTA and CDR2 FQGNSA. CDR3 loop: CASRPIAGVHNEQFF. CDR3 DNA: TGTGCCAGCAGACCTATAGCGGGGGTACACAATGAGCAGTTCTTC. The entire variable domain, with the rest obtained from reference TRBV7-2 and TRBJ2-1, is as follows: GAGVSQSPSNKVTEKGKDVELRCDPISGHTALYWYRQSLGQGLEFLIYFQGNSAPDKSGLPSDRFSAERTGGSVSTLTIQRTQQEDSAVYLCASRPIAGVHNEQFFGPGTRLTVL.

V is TRBV6-5 and J is TRBJ2-2; 8 bases fit TRBD1. V lost 3 bases and J lost 4; bases outside the gene matches: 4. The germline V gene encodes CDR1 MNHEY and CDR2 SVGAGI. There are 15 residues in the CDR3. CDR3 loop: CASSYDRGGTGELFF. DNA for the CDR3: TGTGCCAGCAGTTATGACAGGGGTGGCACCGGGGAGCTGTTTTTT.

This rearrangement joins TRBV2 to TRBJ1-6, with a weak D call TRBD1 (6 bases). The CDR3 sequence is 15 residues long. Germline CDR1 SNHLY, CDR2 FYNNEI. Trimming left V 7 bases short and J 3 bases short, with 13 bases between. This CDR3 reads CASMGGGLYNSPLHF. The CDR3 bases are TGTGCCAGCATGGGCGGGGGCCTCTATAATTCACCCCTCCACTTT.

This chain links TRBV2 with TRBJ1-1; 9 bases fit TRBD1. V shed 3 bases, J shed 0 bases, and the junction held 11 bases outside the gene matches. This CDR3 contains 18 residues. CDR1 and CDR2 (germline): SNHLY, FYNNEI. CDR3 nucleotide sequence: TGTGCCAGCAGTGAGACCCCCTCAGGACAGGGGATGAACACTGAAGCTTTCTTT. As protein: CASSETPSGQGMNTEAFF.

The rearrangement joins TRBV19 to TRBJ2-6, with no clear D. This CDR3 region has 15 residues. From germline, CDR1 is LNHDA and CDR2 SQIVND (reference sequence). The germline V and J ends were trimmed by 1 base and 2 bases, with 6 bases remaining between them. The CDR3 is CASSIGSAGANVLTF. The CDR3 DNA sequence: TGTGCCAGTAGTATAGGGAGCGCTGGGGCCAACGTCCTGACTTTC.

This clone has just a few counts. The chain carries TRBV11-2 and TRBJ1-4; 9 nucleotides match TRBD1. The CDR3 spans 15 residues. V gave up 4 bases and J gave up 5 bases; unmatched junction bases: 5. CDR1 is SGHAT and CDR2 is FQNNGV in the germline V gene. Here the CDR3 reads CASSSLGTGNEKLFF. The CDR3 nucleotides read TGTGCCAGCAGCTCTCTCGGGACAGGGAATGAAAAACTGTTTTTT.

The chain links TRBV6-5 to TRBJ2-2; TRBD2 matches at 10 bases. Losses at the gene ends were 7 bases for V and 4 bases for J; bases not matched to a gene: 6. This CDR3 is built from 15 residues. The germline V gene encodes CDR1 MNHEY and CDR2 SVGAGI. As DNA, the CDR3 is TGTGCCAGCACCCCCGCTAGCGGGGGCACCGGGGAGCTGTTTTTT. This gives the protein CASTPASGGTGELFF.

This chain links TRBV6-5 with TRBJ2-3; D perhaps matches TRBD2 (6 bases). Per the germline V gene, CDR1 is MNHEY and CDR2 is SVGAGI. The ends were cut back, 2 bases at V and 0 bases at J, with 9 bases in the middle. The CDR3 covers 15 residues. This chain's CDR3 is CASSYGGASTDTQYF. The CDR3 bases are TGTGCCAGCAGTTACGGCGGGGCTAGCACAGATACGCAGTATTTT.

The V gene is TRBV12-3 or TRBV12-4, the J gene TRBJ1-1, with no clear D. The CDR3 is 13 amino acids. V lost 7 bases to trimming and J lost 1 base, with 10 bases between them. CDR3 DNA: TGTGCCAGCACCCTGGGCAAGAACACTGAAGCTTTCTTT. It translates to CASTLGKNTEAFF.

This chain links TRBV9 with TRBJ2-3, with D perhaps matching TRBD1 (6 bases). Germline V gene data show CDR1 as SGDLS and CDR2 as YYNGEE. The CDR3 is 12 residues long. Trimming took 7 bases from V and 6 from J, leaving 12 bases between them. CDR3 nucleotides: TGTGCCAGCGGGGGCAGCCCCGATACGCAGTATTTT. Residues: CASGGSPDTQYF.

The chain links TRBV7-2 to TRBJ2-3; TRBD2 matches 10 bases. CDR3 length: 17 residues. The ends lost 4 bases at V and 4 bases at J; junction bases unmatched: 11. The germline CDR1 and CDR2 sequences are SGHTA and FQGNSA. The DNA of the CDR3 is TGTGCCAGCAGCTCTTGGATGAAGCTAGCGGGAGCAGATACGCAGTATTTT. It encodes CASSSWMKLAGADTQYF.

This chain connects TRBV29-1 to TRBJ1-5, with D unresolved. V lost 5 bases to trimming and J lost 0 bases, with 8 bases between them. In germline, CDR1 is SQVTM, CDR2 ANQGSEA. This CDR3 has 13 residues. As DNA, the CDR3 is TGCAGCGTTAAACTTGATAGCAATCAGCCCCAGCATTTT. Its protein is CSVKLDSNQPQHF.

This chain connects TRBV18 to TRBJ1-3, with D tentatively TRBD1 (6 bases). V lost 1 base to trimming and J lost 3 bases, with 16 bases between them. The germline gives CDR1 KGHSH, CDR2 LQKENI. This CDR3 contains 17 residues. The CDR3 DNA follows: TGTGCCAGCTCACCACTGAACAGGGCGCCGGGTGGAAACACCATATATTTT. Protein product: CASSPLNRAPGGNTIYF.